This TCR beta chain came from a study of control samples from healthy donors and cancer patients. J lost 1 base, V lost 2 bases, and 13 bases had no gene match. The CDR3 spans 19 residues. Germline V gene lookup returns CDR1 SEHNR and CDR2 FQNEAQ (reference sequence). Assay: immunoSEQ multiplex PCR; the TCRdb copy retains only in-frame clones and omits some. The sample records some 120,000 clones, more than 80% being singletons. This receptor was taken from a man aged 18 to 30 in good health. V usage is TRBV7-9 and J usage is TRBJ2-1; 8 bases agree with TRBD2. Sequencing input: blood. In DNA form, the CDR3 reads TGTGCCAGCAGCTTAAAATACGGGGGGGCCCCGGGTTCCTACAATGAGCAGTTCTTC. This codes for CASSLKYGGAPGSYNEQFF.